The 21 T cell receptor beta chains below come from one sample, sequenced in a study of T cell responses to AZD1222 COVID-19 vaccine. The table came from immunoSEQ multiplex PCR; TCRdb's copy has only in-frame clones and leaves some out. This table has about 110,000 clones, approximately 89% appearing once. Sequences were derived from peripheral blood, sampled on day 0 of MenACWY control vaccination. The receptor set was obtained from an adult in good health.

The gene calls are TRBV4-2 and TRBJ1-2; the match to TRBD1 covers 8 bases. This CDR3 spans 17 amino acids. In germline, CDR1 is LGHNA, CDR2 YNFKEQ. The junction had 12 bases not matched to a gene; V was cut back by 4 bases and J by 2 bases. The CDR3 region has the DNA TGTGCCAGCAGCCGAGGAATTGGACAGGGATCGAACTATGGCTACACCTTC. Translating gives CASSRGIGQGSNYGYTF.

The J gene is TRBJ2-3, the V gene TRBV9; the D gene is possibly TRBD1 (6 bases). Germline assignment: CDR1 SGDLS and CDR2 YYNGEE. This CDR3 region has 15 residues. Trimming left V 4 bases short and J 2 bases short, with 14 bases between. DNA of the CDR3: TGTGCCAGCAGCTCCCGACAGGAGGACACAGATACGCAGTATTTT. Translating it yields CASSSRQEDTDTQYF.

The chain joins TRBV13 to TRBJ2-6; 10 positions agree with TRBD2. The germline CDR1 and CDR2 sequences are PRHDT and FYEKMQ (reference sequence). The CDR3 totals 19 residues. V lost 5 bases and J lost 3; bases outside the gene matches: 13. The DNA for the CDR3 is TGTGCCAGCAGCCCCTGGTTGAGCGGGGGGGTAAGTGGGGCCAACGTCCTGACTTTC. Its translation: CASSPWLSGGVSGANVLTF.

V is TRBV27 and J is TRBJ2-2; 11 positions match TRBD2. Unmatched junction bases numbered 7, after V lost 6 bases and J lost 4 bases. CDR1 MNHEY and CDR2 SMNVEV come from the germline V gene (reference sequence). The CDR3 loop spans 16 amino acids. CDR3 DNA: TGTGCCAGCAGCCACCTAGCGGGGGGCCCCACCGGGGAGCTGTTTTTT. This codes for CASSHLAGGPTGELFF.

The chain couples TRBV4-3 to TRBJ2-7; 10 bases fit TRBD2. Germline V gives CDR1 LGHNA, CDR2 YSLEER. CDR3 length: 17 residues. V was pared by 0 bases and J by 3 bases, with 8 bases of the junction left unmatched. The CDR3 is CASSQEAVASGGYEQYF. The CDR3 DNA reads as TGCGCCAGCAGCCAAGAAGCGGTGGCTAGCGGGGGCTACGAGCAGTACTTC.

The genes are TRBV5-1 and TRBJ2-2; 9 bases align to TRBD1. The CDR3 is 16 amino acids. The germline V gene encodes CDR1 SGHRS and CDR2 YFSETQ. J gave up 3 bases and V 5 bases, and 8 bases lay outside the gene matches. The CDR3 spells CASRVPGQGDTGELFF. CDR3 in DNA: TGCGCCAGCAGGGTCCCGGGACAGGGCGACACCGGGGAGCTGTTTTTT. Full variable domain (rest looked up from reference TRBV5-1 and TRBJ2-2): KAGVTQTPRYLIKTRGQQVTLSCSPISGHRSVSWYQQTPGQGLQFLFEYFSETQRNKGNFPGRFSGRQFSNSRSEMNVSTLELGDSALYLCASRVPGQGDTGELFFGEGSRLTVL.

The gene calls are TRBV27 and TRBJ1-2; D gene unclear. Trimming stripped 3 bases from V and 4 bases from J, with 6 bases between. CDR3 length equals 12 residues. Looked up from germline, CDR1 is MNHEY and CDR2 is SMNVEV (reference sequence). The DNA for the CDR3 is TGTGCCAGCAGTTTGGCAGGCTATGGCTACACCTTC. Its translation is CASSLAGYGYTF.

V usage is TRBV7-8 and J usage is TRBJ2-7; D unclear. CDR1 and CDR2 from the germline V gene are SGHVS and FQNEAQ. This CDR3 region has 13 residues. The germline V and J ends were trimmed by 6 bases and 6 bases, with 15 bases remaining between them. In nucleotides, the CDR3 is TGTGCCAGCAGTCGCACCCCGGGCCGCGAGCAGTACTTC. Translation gives CASSRTPGREQYF.

Only one count was recorded for this clone. This rearrangement joins TRBV4-1 to TRBJ1-6; possible D gene TRBD1, 6 bases. Per germline, CDR1 MGHRA and CDR2 YSYEKL. This CDR3 spans 16 amino acids. V was trimmed by 1 base and J by 7 bases, leaving 14 bases between them. Written as DNA, the CDR3 is TGCGCCAGCAGCCAAGCGGGGGGGCTGACCAATTCACCCCTCCACTTT. It encodes CASSQAGGLTNSPLHF.

V and J are TRBV28 and TRBJ1-2; 8 bases map to TRBD1. V lost 4 bases, J lost 3 bases, and 1 base stayed unmatched. CDR3 length: 13 amino acids. Germline V CDR1 and CDR2: MDHEN, SYDVKM. The CDR3 here is CASSSGGDYGYTF. CDR3 coding DNA: TGTGCCAGCAGTTCAGGGGGCGACTATGGCTACACCTTC.

The chain links TRBV10-3 to TRBJ2-2; no reliable D call. From germline, CDR1 is ENHRY and CDR2 SYGVKD. This CDR3 spans 12 amino acids. V gave up 2 bases and J gave up 6 bases, with 4 bases separating them. CDR3 coding DNA: TGTGCCATCAGTGAGGGACCCGGGGAGCTGTTTTTT. It specifies CAISEGPGELFF.

This sequence joins TRBV27 and TRBJ2-7; the D gene could be TRBD1 or TRBD2 (5 bases each). Trimming removed 4 bases at V and 2 bases at J, with 12 bases between. The V gene's germline CDR1 is MNHEY and CDR2 SMNVEV (reference sequence). CDR3 length: 14 amino acids. For the CDR3, the DNA is TGTGCCAGCAGTTCGTACAGGACTGCCTACGAGCAGTACTTC. Residues: CASSSYRTAYEQYF.

The genes are TRBV11-3 and TRBJ1-5, with 9 nucleotides matching TRBD1. CDR1 is SGHNT, CDR2 YENEEA, per germline. CDR3 size: 19 residues. The junction had 16 bases not matched to a gene; V was cut back by 5 bases and J by 2 bases. CDR3 coding DNA: TGTGCCAGCAGCCGTTGTCCCGGGACAGGGAGCCTATGCAATCAGCCCCAGCATTTT. This codes for CASSRCPGTGSLCNQPQHF.

This clone was detected a few times. The gene calls are TRBV25-1 and TRBJ2-5; 12 bases are shared with TRBD1. Trimming removed 10 bases from V and 5 bases from J; junction bases left unmatched: 5. The CDR3 length is 13 residues. Germline CDR1 MGHDK, CDR2 SYGVNS. This CDR3 reads CATGTGGEETQYF. The CDR3 DNA reads as TGTGCCACCGGGACAGGGGGCGAGGAGACCCAGTACTTC.

The genes are TRBV5-1 and TRBJ2-7, with D perhaps TRBD1 (6 bases). The length of the CDR3 is 13 residues. V gave up 4 bases and J gave up 1 base, with 9 bases separating them. CDR1 is SGHRS, CDR2 YFSETQ, per germline. The CDR3 protein is CASSVDRSYEQYF. The DNA of the CDR3 is TGCGCCAGCAGCGTCGACAGGTCCTACGAGCAGTACTTC.

The V call is TRBV27, the J call TRBJ1-5; no firm D call. The germline V gene has CDR1 MNHEY and CDR2 SMNVEV (reference sequence). The V and J ends lost 0 bases and 3 bases respectively, with 9 bases between them. CDR3 length: 15 residues. The DNA for the CDR3 is TGTGCCAGCAGTTTATCATGGGGTGTCAATCAGCCCCAGCATTTT. As protein: CASSLSWGVNQPQHF.

This sequence joins TRBV5-1 and TRBJ1-6; D gene ambiguous. The CDR3 is made up of 15 amino acids. CDR1 and CDR2 from the germline V gene are SGHRS and YFSETQ. Trimming removed 0 bases from V and 5 bases from J, with 9 bases in between. CDR3 sequence reads: CASSLGGENNSPLHF. As DNA, the CDR3 is TGCGCCAGCAGCTTGGGTGGGGAGAATAATTCACCCCTCCACTTT.

CDR3 residues: CASSRGGENYEQYF. CDR3 bases: TGTGCCAGCAGCCGGGGTGGGGAAAACTACGAGCAGTACTTC. The rearrangement joins TRBV5-6 to TRBJ2-7; D might be TRBD2 (5 bases). The CDR3 contains 14 residues. The germline CDR1 and CDR2 sequences are SGHDT and YYEEEE. V was clipped by 4 bases and J by 3 bases, with 14 bases between them.

CDR3 sequence reads: CASSLGAGQPQHF. In nucleotides, the CDR3 is TGTGCCAGCAGCCTTGGCGCCGGACAGCCCCAGCATTTT. The V gene is TRBV3-1 (or the pseudogene TRBV3-2), the J gene TRBJ1-5; unclear D gene. The CDR3 is 13 residues long. The V and J ends lost 4 bases and 7 bases respectively, with 11 bases between them. Germline-derived CDR1 and CDR2 are LGHDT and YNNKEL (reference sequence).

The genes are TRBV7-9 and TRBJ1-2; perhaps TRBD1 as D (5 bases). V gave up 6 bases and J gave up 5 bases, with 13 bases separating them. There are 13 residues in the CDR3. Germline assignment: CDR1 SEHNR and CDR2 FQNEAQ (reference sequence). Here the CDR3 reads CASSPQGLYGYTF. The CDR3 nucleotides are TGTGCCAGCAGTCCTCAGGGTTTATATGGCTACACCTTC.

The V gene is TRBV7-2, the J gene TRBJ1-2; no reliable D call. The CDR3 spans 12 residues. V shed 5 bases and J shed 8 bases, with 12 bases lying between them. Germline V CDR1 and CDR2: SGHTA, FQGNSA. The CDR3 is CASSPGLGGYTF. In DNA form, the CDR3 reads TGTGCCAGCAGCCCTGGCCTGGGGGGCTACACCTTC.